This TCR beta chain emerged from a study of T cell repertoires in cytomegalovirus infection. On the study more broadly: Public TCR beta signatures marked donors with CMV infection and the matching HLA. Study-wide results and limits: HLA-C-restricted, CMV-specific TCR beta clonotypes were dominant ex vivo. CMV carriers having the relevant HLA were flagged by cumulative public TCR beta family frequency.

Germline V gene data show CDR1 as MNHEY and CDR2 as SMNVEV (reference sequence). CDR3 length: 18 residues. V lost 5 bases, J lost 10 bases, and 17 bases stayed unmatched. One entry per CDR3 protein, called by TCRdb with MiXCR from the reads. Of about 110,000 distinct CDR3 sequences in the sample, over 9% were seen once. The sample holds many counts of this clonotype. Its antigen is as yet unknown. The chain links TRBV27 to TRBJ2-1, with 13 bases matching TRBD2. This receptor was identified in a human donor in good health (CMV status not recorded). Some clones in this sample may be carry-over from other donors' samples. The sequenced sample was PBMCs, sequenced either directly or after in vitro stimulation (not recorded which). The CDR3 sequence: CASSHLNLGLAGAGEQFF. The CDR3 bases are TGTGCCAGCAGTCACCTCAATTTAGGACTAGCGGGAGCGGGAGAGCAGTTCTTC.